These 20 T cell receptor beta chains were sequenced from one sample in a study of T cells in women clearing cervical HPV infection. Profiled with immunoSEQ multiplex PCR; TCRdb holds only in-frame clones, not every one. This sample's table has 20,000 to 25,000 clones. The sample consisted of blood buffy coat. The receptors shown here come from a woman between 18 and 75 years old with a cervical HPV16 infection that either progressed to CIN3+ or cleared (not recorded which).

Turning to this clone: Coverage ceases 3 residues before the CDR3 finishes, and the germline J gene fills in the end. J is TRBJ1-4 and V is TRBV7-6, with 9 bases matching TRBD1. V gave up 1 base and J gave up 7 bases; unmatched junction bases: 1. In germline, CDR1 is SGHVS, CDR2 FNYEAQ. The CDR3 sequence is 14 residues long. The CDR3 sequence is CASSLGTGAEKLFF. Partial CDR3 DNA: TGTGCCAGCAGCTTAGGGACAGGGGCTGAAAAA.

On this clone itself: The CDR3 end lies 3 residues beyond the end of the read and is filled in from the germline J gene. The chain combines TRBV19 with TRBJ2-6; weak D call: TRBD1 (6 bases). The ends were cut back, 5 bases at V and 0 bases at J, with 14 bases in the middle. The CDR3 covers 17 residues. Per the germline V gene, CDR1 is LNHDA and CDR2 is SQIVND (reference sequence). CDR3 DNA (partial): TGTGCCAGTAGTCCCCGAGACAGGATCTCTGGGGCCAACGTC. Translated, it gives CASSPRDRISGANV. Given in full, the CDR3 is CASSPRDRISGANVLTF.

With regard to this clone: The read is 3 residues too short to cover the CDR3 end, so that end is filled in from the germline J gene. The V and J genes are TRBV7-3 and TRBJ2-1, with D possibly matching TRBD2 (7 bases). The germline V gene has CDR1 SGHTA and CDR2 FQGTGA. The length of the CDR3 is 21 residues. Trimming shortened V by 1 base and J by 7 bases, and 32 bases separated the two germline ends. The CDR3 protein is CASSLNSASGKFRGGTNEQFF. The CDR3 bases that were read are TGTGCCAGCAGCTTAAACTCGGCTAGCGGTAAATTTAGGGGGGGAACGAATGAG.

Regarding this clone: The missing CDR3 end, 3 residues past where the read stops, is filled in from the germline J gene. The chain carries TRBV30 and TRBJ2-7; D uncertain. Trimming took 0 bases from V and 5 from J, leaving 8 bases between them. CDR3 size: 12 residues. Germline V gene data show CDR1 as GTSNPN and CDR2 as SVGIG (reference sequence). CDR3 sequence: CAWSVLWDEQYF. The CDR3 bases that were read are TGTGCCTGGAGTGTACTATGGGACGAG.

Comment on this clone: Coverage ceases 3 residues before the CDR3 finishes, and the germline J gene fills in the end. The V gene is TRBV20-1, the J gene TRBJ2-7, with unresolved D. The CDR3 runs 11 residues. Germline CDR1 is DFQATT and CDR2 is SNEGSKA (reference sequence). The germline V and J ends were trimmed by 3 bases and 3 bases, with 6 bases remaining between them. This CDR3 is CSASNGYEQYF. CDR3 DNA, as far as it was read: TGCAGTGCTAGCAACGGCTACGAG.

With respect to this clone: The read finishes 3 residues shy of the CDR3 end, and the germline J gene is used to complete it. This rearrangement joins TRBV18 to TRBJ1-3; the D gene is possibly TRBD1 (5 bases). With 4 bases removed from V and 8 bases from J, the gap between germline ends came to 21 bases. This CDR3 spans 16 amino acids. CDR1 is KGHSH, CDR2 LQKENI, per germline. The DNA read from the CDR3 is TGTGCCAGCTCACGGACACAAACTATTACGGCGGACACC. This sequence encodes CASSRTQTITADT. The whole CDR3 reads CASSRTQTITADTIYF. The entire variable domain, with the rest obtained from reference TRBV18 and TRBJ1-3, is as follows: NAGVMQNPRHLVRRRGQEARLRCSPMKGHSHVYWYRQLPEEGLKFMVYLQKENIIDESGMPKERFSAEFPKEGPSILRIQQVVRGDSAAYFCASSRTQTITADTIYFGEGSWLTVV.

Regarding this clone: The CDR3 end falls 3 residues outside the read, so it is completed with the germline J gene. The V and J genes are TRBV4-1 and TRBJ2-3, with 11 nucleotides matching TRBD2. Germline-derived CDR1 and CDR2 are MGHRA and YSYEKL. V shed 0 bases and J 6 bases; nucleotides not matched to a gene: 5. The CDR3 consists of 16 residues. CDR3 in amino acids: CASSQETSGVWDTQYF. CDR3 bases read: TGCGCCAGCAGCCAAGAGACTAGCGGGGTCTGGGATACG.

A note on this clone: The CDR3 goes on 3 residues after the read ends, and that part is filled in from the germline J gene. This sequence joins TRBV7-2 and TRBJ2-1; 8 nucleotides agree with TRBD1. Germline V gives CDR1 SGHTA, CDR2 FQGNSA. The CDR3 extends over 15 amino acids. The trim removed 3 bases at V and 4 bases at J, leaving 5 bases unmatched. The part of the CDR3 DNA that was read is TGTGCCAGCAGCTTGTCGGGACAGGCTTACAATGAG. This encodes CASSLSGQAYNE. The entire CDR3 protein is CASSLSGQAYNEQFF.

Of note for this clone: The DNA ends 3 residues before the CDR3 does, and the rest of the CDR3 is filled in from the germline J gene. The chain recombines TRBV20-1 with TRBJ2-4; tentative D call: TRBD1 (5 bases). Germline V gene data show CDR1 as DFQATT and CDR2 as SNEGSKA (reference sequence). CDR3 length: 12 amino acids. The chain's CDR3 is CSATPGLGLQYF. The covered CDR3 bases are TGCAGTGCAACCCCGGGCTTGGGGCTT.

About this clone itself: The read terminates 3 residues before the CDR3 end, so the remaining end is supplied by the germline J gene. The chain couples TRBV6-4 to TRBJ2-2; 12 nucleotides line up with TRBD2. V shed 6 bases and J 6 bases; nucleotides not matched to a gene: 5. CDR3 length: 15 amino acids. Germline values: CDR1 MRHNA, CDR2 SNTAGT. The CDR3 protein is CASSRLAGESGELFF. CDR3 DNA, as far as it was read: TGTGCCAGCAGCAGACTAGCGGGAGAATCCGGGGAG.

Turning to this clone: The read terminates 3 residues before the CDR3 end, so the remaining end is supplied by the germline J gene. This chain uses TRBV5-8 with TRBJ2-2, with TRBD2 identical over 11 bases. This CDR3 region has 15 residues. Looked up from germline, CDR1 is SGHTS and CDR2 is YDEGEE. V dropped 4 bases and J dropped 7; count of bases not matched to a gene: 6. CDR3 DNA (partial): TGTGCCAGCAGCCTGACTAGCGGGATCGTCGGGGAG. It specifies CASSLTSGIVGE. The whole CDR3 is CASSLTSGIVGELFF. Combining the CDR3 with reference TRBV5-8 and TRBJ2-2 gives the whole variable domain EAGVTQSPTHLIKTRGQQATLRCSPISGHTSVYWYQQALGLGLQFLLWYDEGEERNRGNFPPRFSGRQFPNYSSELNVNALELEDSALYLCASSLTSGIVGELFFGEGSRLTVL.

A note on this clone: The CDR3 end is not reached by the read, which stops 3 residues before it; the germline J gene fills it in. The chain has TRBV5-4 and TRBJ1-1; 8 bases fit TRBD1. Losses at the gene ends were 0 bases for V and 2 bases for J; bases not matched to a gene: 3. In germline, CDR1 is SGHNT, CDR2 YYREEE (reference sequence). This CDR3 spans 15 amino acids. CDR3 DNA (partial): TGTGCCAGCAGCTTGGCAGGGGGCGGTAACACTGAA. The encoded protein is CASSLAGGGNTE. From start to end, the CDR3 is CASSLAGGGNTEAFF.

The CDR3 here is CASSLGGLKNTGELFF. CDR3 bases read: TGCGCCAGCAGCTTGGGGGGACTGAAGAACACCGGGGAG. This chain uses TRBV5-1 with TRBJ2-2; D perhaps matches TRBD2 (6 bases). The read falls 3 residues short of the CDR3 end, and the missing part is taken from the germline J gene. V was clipped by 0 bases and J by 1 base, with 10 bases between them. The CDR3 length is 16 residues. The germline gives CDR1 SGHRS, CDR2 YFSETQ.

A note on this clone: The sequenced fragment ends 3 residues before the CDR3 boundary, so the rest is inferred from the germline J gene. J is TRBJ2-3 and V is TRBV12-3 or TRBV12-4, with 11 bases that match TRBD2. V lost 6 bases and J lost 5; bases outside the gene matches: 4. CDR3 length: 14 residues. CDR3 amino acids: CASRVGLAGDTQYF. The covered CDR3 bases are TGTGCCAGCAGGGTCGGACTAGCGGGAGATACG.

About this clone itself: The sequenced fragment ends 3 residues before the CDR3 boundary, so the rest is inferred from the germline J gene. This chain joins TRBV18 and TRBJ2-1; 10 bases agree with TRBD2. Trimming took 1 base from V and 7 from J; bases not matched to a gene: 4. The CDR3 has 15 amino acids. Germline assignment: CDR1 KGHSH and CDR2 LQKENI. CDR3 in amino acids: CASSPQAGGSNEQFF. The sequenced CDR3 bases are TGTGCCAGCTCACCACAAGCGGGAGGGTCGAATGAG.

Worth noting for this clone: The CDR3 goes on 3 residues after the read ends, and that part is filled in from the germline J gene. The chain joins TRBV29-1 to TRBJ2-3; TRBD2 is a possible D gene (5 bases). Germline CDR1 is SQVTM and CDR2 is ANQGSEA. The CDR3 length is 12 residues. Trimming left V 4 bases short and J 0 bases short, with 5 bases between. CDR3 region: CSVGGSTDTQYF. CDR3 bases read: TGCAGCGTTGGCGGGAGCACAGATACG.

Worth noting for this clone: The observed sequence ends 3 residues before the CDR3 terminus, with the missing tail filled in from the germline J gene. This chain connects TRBV19 to TRBJ2-1; 9 bases map to TRBD1. Germline lookup yields CDR1 LNHDA and CDR2 SQIVND (reference sequence). The CDR3 is made up of 15 amino acids. The junction had 3 bases not matched to a gene; V was cut back by 3 bases and J by 3 bases. Incomplete CDR3 DNA: TGTGCCAGTAGTATTCAGGGACAGGGCTACAATGAG. Translating it yields CASSIQGQGYNE. The full CDR3 protein reads CASSIQGQGYNEQFF.

CDR3 bases read: TGCAGCGTTGAAACGGGGGAAAAA. Amino acids: CSVETGEK. In full, the CDR3 reads CSVETGEKLFF. V is TRBV29-1 and J is TRBJ1-4; the D is unclear. The read halts 3 residues ahead of the CDR3 end, with the missing end drawn from the germline J gene. Germline V gene data show CDR1 as SQVTM and CDR2 as ANQGSEA. V was trimmed by 2 bases and J by 8 bases, leaving 6 bases between them. CDR3 size: 11 residues.

Note on this clone: The missing CDR3 end, 3 residues past where the read stops, is filled in from the germline J gene. The chain couples TRBV7-2 to TRBJ1-1; D is possibly TRBD1 (6 bases). CDR1 is SGHTA and CDR2 is FQGNSA in the germline V gene. The CDR3 spans 14 residues. The V and J ends lost 5 bases and 1 base respectively, with 11 bases between them. The CDR3: CASSRRTENTEAFF. The sequenced part of the CDR3 DNA is TGTGCCAGCAGCCGCCGGACAGAGAACACTGAA.

Note on this clone: Sequencing ends 3 residues short of the CDR3 end; the germline J gene provides the rest. The rearrangement joins TRBV4-2 to TRBJ1-4; 9 bases map to TRBD1. V dropped 3 bases and J dropped 5; count of bases not matched to a gene: 13. The germline V gene has CDR1 LGHNA and CDR2 YNFKEQ. The CDR3 is 18 amino acids. The CDR3 region is CASSQEVARGTGNEKLFF. The CDR3 DNA, read in part, is TGTGCCAGCAGCCAGGAGGTGGCGCGCGGGACAGGGAATGAAAAA.